The next 29 T cell receptor beta chains were all read from a single sample in a study of cytomegalovirus exposure and HLA in healthy donors. The PCR used 60 Vbeta and 13 Jbeta primers. The protocol was immunoSEQ multiplex PCR, while the TCRdb copy is restricted to in-frame clones and leaves out a portion. The table has around 140,000 clones, 55% to 75% seen once. The material sequenced was PBMCs. These receptors originate from a man aged 45-65 years in good health and CMV-seropositive.

This clone was detected a few times. V and J are TRBV5-1 and TRBJ2-2; 11 bases agree with TRBD2. CDR3 length: 16 amino acids. Germline V lookup: CDR1 SGHRS, CDR2 YFSETQ. The V gene end was trimmed by 7 bases and the J gene end by 2 bases; junction bases not matched to a gene: 7. The CDR3 loop is CASARLAGINTGELFF. The DNA of the CDR3 is TGCGCCAGCGCAAGACTAGCGGGGATTAACACCGGGGAGCTGTTTTTT.

The rearrangement joins TRBV5-1 to TRBJ2-3; D call uncertain. The V end lost 4 bases, the J end lost 2 bases, and 11 bases lay between the germline ends. CDR3 size: 14 residues. Looked up from germline, CDR1 is SGHRS and CDR2 is YFSETQ. The DNA for the CDR3 is TGCGCCAGCAGCCCCCCCGAGGTCACAGATACGCAGTATTTT. Translation: CASSPPEVTDTQYF.

This clone occurred once. CDR3 sequence reads: CASSLDTGSYNEQFF. The CDR3 DNA sequence: TGTGCCAGCAGCCTGGACACAGGCTCCTACAATGAGCAGTTCTTC. The chain couples TRBV7-2 to TRBJ2-1; a weak D match, TRBD1 (5 bases). The CDR3 consists of 15 residues. Germline CDR1 SGHTA, CDR2 FQGNSA. Trimming took off 5 bases at V and 0 bases at J, with 11 bases between the two ends.

This rearrangement joins TRBV7-9 to TRBJ1-2; a weak D match, TRBD1 (6 bases). V was clipped by 8 bases and J by 2 bases, with 12 bases between them. The CDR3 totals 13 residues. Germline loops: CDR1 SEHNR, CDR2 FQNEAQ (reference sequence). The CDR3 region has the DNA TGTGCCAGCTTAAGGACAGAAAACTATGGCTACACCTTC. Translating it yields CASLRTENYGYTF.

CDR3 region: CASRPGTGTGEQFF. CDR3 sequence (DNA): TGCGCCAGCCGTCCCGGGACAGGGACGGGTGAGCAGTTCTTC. This chain joins TRBV5-1 and TRBJ2-1; 9 bases are shared with TRBD1. The CDR3 totals 14 residues. V shed 7 bases and J 9 bases; nucleotides not matched to a gene: 11. CDR1 and CDR2 from the germline V gene are SGHRS and YFSETQ. Full variable domain (outside the CDR3, taken from reference TRBV5-1 and TRBJ2-1): KAGVTQTPRYLIKTRGQQVTLSCSPISGHRSVSWYQQTPGQGLQFLFEYFSETQRNKGNFPGRFSGRQFSNSRSEMNVSTLELGDSALYLCASRPGTGTGEQFFGPGTRLTVL.

This clone was detected a few times. The chain links TRBV5-6 to TRBJ1-5, with no clear D. The CDR3 runs 14 residues. Germline assignment: CDR1 SGHDT and CDR2 YYEEEE. Trimming took off 1 base at V and 3 bases at J, with 8 bases between the two ends. CDR3 DNA: TGTGCCAGCAGCTTGTGGCAGGTCAATCAGCCCCAGCATTTT. Residues: CASSLWQVNQPQHF.

The CDR3 loop is CSAQMNIGAFF. The DNA of the CDR3 is TGCAGTGCTCAGATGAATATTGGCGCTTTCTTT. This sequence joins TRBV20-1 and TRBJ1-1, with D unclear. CDR1 DFQATT and CDR2 SNEGSKA come from the germline V gene (reference sequence). This CDR3 is built from 11 residues. Trimming removed 5 bases from V and 11 bases from J, with 15 bases in between.

The chain employs TRBV7-9 and TRBJ1-2, with D tentatively TRBD1 (6 bases). With 1 base removed from V and 3 bases from J, the gap between germline ends came to 9 bases. The V gene's germline CDR1 is SEHNR and CDR2 FQNEAQ (reference sequence). The CDR3 loop spans 14 amino acids. The CDR3 nucleotides read TGTGCCAGCAGCTTAGGTAGGACAGACTATGGCTACACCTTC. This encodes CASSLGRTDYGYTF.

The chain has TRBV5-1 and TRBJ2-3, with D maybe TRBD2 (5 bases). Germline CDR1 and CDR2: SGHRS and YFSETQ. This CDR3 contains 15 residues. With 0 bases removed from V and 2 bases from J, the gap between germline ends came to 10 bases. CDR3 nucleotides: TGCGCCAGCAGCTTGGCCGAAGCGGCCACAGATACGCAGTATTTT. Encoded protein: CASSLAEAATDTQYF. Looking up the rest from reference TRBV5-1 and TRBJ2-3 gives the full variable domain: KAGVTQTPRYLIKTRGQQVTLSCSPISGHRSVSWYQQTPGQGLQFLFEYFSETQRNKGNFPGRFSGRQFSNSRSEMNVSTLELGDSALYLCASSLAEAATDTQYFGPGTRLTVL.

The chain employs TRBV14 and TRBJ2-7, with a possible D match to TRBD1 (6 bases). Per the germline V gene, CDR1 is SGHDN and CDR2 is FVKESK. This CDR3 is built from 15 residues. Between the trimmed V and J ends, which lost 0 bases and 0 bases, there was a span of 9 bases. The CDR3 DNA reads TGTGCCAGCAGCCAAGATACAGGGAGCTCCTACGAGCAGTACTTC. Protein: CASSQDTGSSYEQYF.

The rearrangement uses TRBV6-6 and TRBJ1-1; 7 nucleotides line up with TRBD1. The CDR3 spans 13 residues. The trim removed 5 bases at V and 8 bases at J, leaving 8 bases unmatched. In germline, CDR1 is MNHNY, CDR2 SVGAGI (reference sequence). The CDR3 DNA sequence: TGTGCCAGCAGTCAGACAAGGGGGCTCGAAGCTTTCTTT. Protein product: CASSQTRGLEAFF.

CDR3: CASSLVTGGNEKLFF. The DNA for the CDR3 is TGTGCCAGCAGCTTAGTTACAGGGGGTAATGAAAAACTGTTTTTT. The rearrangement links TRBV7-9 to TRBJ1-4; 8 bases agree with TRBD1. CDR3 length equals 15 residues. In germline, CDR1 is SEHNR, CDR2 FQNEAQ (reference sequence). The trim removed 1 base at V and 4 bases at J, leaving 2 bases unmatched.

Worth noting for this clone: The junction does not match germline at one end; this may be a read error. V gene TRBV7-7 combines with J gene TRBJ2-1; D may be TRBD2 (5 bases). Germline V gene sequence: CDR1 SSHAT, CDR2 FNYEAQ (reference sequence). This CDR3 is 14 amino acids long. CDR3 residues: CASSPQPSNGEQFF. CDR3 sequence (DNA): TGTGCTAGCAGCCCCCAGCCTAGCAATGGTGAGCAGTTCTTC.

CDR3 coding DNA: TGTGCCAGCAGCGTAGCAGCTGGAAACACCATATATTTT. Translated: CASSVAAGNTIYF. The chain is built from TRBV9 and TRBJ1-3; D remains ambiguous. Trimming stripped 0 bases from V and 2 bases from J, with 3 bases between. This CDR3 comprises 13 residues. The germline V gene has CDR1 SGDLS and CDR2 YYNGEE. The whole variable domain, remainder taken from reference TRBV9 and TRBJ1-3, is DSGVTQTPKHLITATGQRVTLRCSPRSGDLSVYWYQQSLDQGLQFLIQYYNGEERAKGNILERFSAQQFPDLHSELNLSSLELGDSALYFCASSVAAGNTIYFGEGSWLTVV.

The chain combines TRBV7-8 with TRBJ2-5; 9 bases line up with TRBD2. The V gene's germline CDR1 is SGHVS and CDR2 FQNEAQ. The CDR3 has 16 residues. V lost 1 base to trimming and J lost 2 bases; unmatched junction nucleotides: 5. The CDR3 DNA sequence: TGTGCCAGCAGCTTAGGGGGTAGCGGGAGACAAGAGACCCAGTACTTC. Translation: CASSLGGSGRQETQYF.

The V and J genes are TRBV11-3 and TRBJ2-1; the D gene is possibly TRBD2 (6 bases). Trimming pared 2 bases from V and 2 bases from J, leaving 10 bases between. Germline V gene sequence: CDR1 SGHNT, CDR2 YENEEA. This CDR3 is 15 amino acids long. The CDR3 sequence: CASSLIRGTYNEQFF. Here the CDR3 DNA reads TGTGCCAGCAGCTTAATTCGGGGGACCTACAATGAGCAGTTCTTC.

This chain links TRBV11-2 with TRBJ2-1; TRBD1 aligns across 7 bases. The junction had 7 bases not matched to a gene; V was cut back by 5 bases and J by 0 bases. This CDR3 comprises 16 residues. Germline-derived CDR1 and CDR2 are SGHAT and FQNNGV. The CDR3 coding sequence is TGTGCCAGCAGCCTCGGACAGGCGCGCTCCTACAATGAGCAGTTCTTC. Encoded protein: CASSLGQARSYNEQFF.

The sample holds a few counts of this clone. This rearrangement joins TRBV2 to TRBJ2-5, with D possibly TRBD1 on 5 matching bases. The germline CDR1 and CDR2 sequences are SNHLY and FYNNEI. V lost 4 bases and J 1 base, leaving 13 bases between the germline ends. The CDR3 has 15 amino acids. The CDR3 is CASSGVDRFQETQYF. CDR3 nucleotides: TGTGCCAGCAGTGGGGTAGACAGATTCCAAGAGACCCAGTACTTC.

The table lists this clone with a few counts. The chain joins TRBV5-1 to TRBJ1-4; D is undetermined. Germline V gene lookup returns CDR1 SGHRS and CDR2 YFSETQ. The CDR3 is 15 residues long. V lost 4 bases to trimming and J lost 3 bases, with 13 bases between them. The CDR3 sequence is CASSPRTDSNEKLFF. CDR3 nucleotide sequence: TGCGCCAGCAGCCCCCGGACTGACTCTAATGAAAAACTGTTTTTT.

V gene TRBV28 combines with J gene TRBJ1-2, with a weak D call TRBD1 (6 bases). Trimming pared 3 bases from V and 1 base from J, leaving 9 bases between. The CDR3 runs 14 residues. Germline V CDR1 and CDR2: MDHEN, SYDVKM. The CDR3 sequence: CASSFEGGNYGYTF. The DNA of the CDR3 is TGTGCCAGCAGTTTTGAAGGGGGTAACTATGGCTACACCTTC.

This clone was seen a handful of times. This chain connects TRBV13 to TRBJ1-1; D perhaps matches TRBD1 (5 bases). Germline V gene data show CDR1 as PRHDT and CDR2 as FYEKMQ (reference sequence). V was pared by 5 bases and J by 1 base, with 17 bases between. The CDR3 runs 16 residues. The CDR3 bases are TGTGCCAGCAGCCCCTCGGTGGACATAACGAACACTGAAGCTTTCTTT. It codes for CASSPSVDITNTEAFF.

This clone was observed a single time. V usage is TRBV19 and J usage is TRBJ2-1; TRBD2 aligns across 10 bases. The CDR3 contains 18 residues. Losses at the gene ends were 1 base for V and 0 bases for J; bases not matched to a gene: 6. The germline CDR1 and CDR2 sequences are LNHDA and SQIVND (reference sequence). The CDR3: CASSIVGTSANSYNEQFF. In DNA form, the CDR3 reads TGTGCCAGTAGTATAGTTGGGACTAGCGCCAACTCCTACAATGAGCAGTTCTTC. The full variable domain, rest sourced from reference TRBV19 and TRBJ2-1, is DGGITQSPKYLFRKEGQNVTLSCEQNLNHDAMYWYRQDPGQGLRLIYYSQIVNDFQKGDIAEGYSVSREKKESFPLTVTSAQKNPTAFYLCASSIVGTSANSYNEQFFGPGTRLTVL.

This clone was detected only a few times. The chain employs TRBV6-5 and TRBJ1-2; no firm D call. Per the germline V gene, CDR1 is MNHEY and CDR2 is SVGAGI. V lost 6 bases, J lost 0 bases, and 8 bases lay in between. The CDR3 loop spans 13 amino acids. The chain's CDR3 is CASRAYPNYGYTF. The CDR3 region has the DNA TGTGCCAGCAGAGCGTACCCTAACTATGGCTACACCTTC.

CDR3 in DNA: TGTGCCAGCAGCTTAGAGGGAGGGCTTTCCACAGATACGCAGTATTTT. The encoded protein is CASSLEGGLSTDTQYF. The chain is built from TRBV7-2 and TRBJ2-3, with TRBD2 identical over 7 bases. The CDR3 consists of 16 residues. The trim removed 1 base at V and 2 bases at J, leaving 6 bases unmatched. Per germline, CDR1 SGHTA and CDR2 FQGNSA. Full variable domain (rest looked up from reference TRBV7-2 and TRBJ2-3): GAGVSQSPSNKVTEKGKDVELRCDPISGHTALYWYRQSLGQGLEFLIYFQGNSAPDKSGLPSDRFSAERTGGSVSTLTIQRTQQEDSAVYLCASSLEGGLSTDTQYFGPGTRLTVL.

This clone has a handful of counts. The V and J genes are TRBV5-1 and TRBJ2-5, with 7 bases aligning to TRBD1. V lost 3 bases and J lost 5; bases outside the gene matches: 7. The CDR3 contains 14 residues. Germline CDR1 is SGHRS and CDR2 is YFSETQ. CDR3 residues: CASSSGQRYETQYF. The CDR3 region has the DNA TGCGCCAGCAGCTCGGGACAGAGGTATGAGACCCAGTACTTC.

The chain uses TRBV5-4 and TRBJ2-7, with unresolved D. Germline assignment: CDR1 SGHNT and CDR2 YYREEE (reference sequence). V gave up 0 bases and J gave up 7 bases, with 11 bases separating them. CDR3 length: 13 residues. CDR3 amino acids: CASSLDPPREQYF. CDR3 bases: TGTGCCAGCAGCTTGGACCCACCTCGGGAGCAGTACTTC. The full variable domain, rest sourced from reference TRBV5-4 and TRBJ2-7, is ETGVTQSPTHLIKTRGQQVTLRCSSQSGHNTVSWYQQALGQGPQFIFQYYREEENGRGNFPPRFSGLQFPNYSSELNVNALELDDSALYLCASSLDPPREQYFGPGTRLTVT.

This sequence joins TRBV19 and TRBJ1-5, with a possible D match to TRBD1 (6 bases). The germline gives CDR1 LNHDA, CDR2 SQIVND (reference sequence). The CDR3 extends over 18 amino acids. Deletions cut 3 bases from V and 5 bases from J, with 23 bases between. In DNA, the CDR3 is TGTGCCAGTAGTATCGGGAGGGGGGGGGCCTGGCGAGATCAGCCCCAGCATTTT. This translates into CASSIGRGGAWRDQPQHF.

The chain joins TRBV6-5 to TRBJ2-3; D uncertain. Trimming pared 5 bases from V and 1 base from J, leaving 7 bases between. CDR3 size: 13 residues. CDR1 and CDR2 from the germline V gene are MNHEY and SVGAGI. The CDR3 sequence: CASSRLGTDTQYF. The CDR3 nucleotides read TGTGCCAGCAGTCGGTTAGGCACAGATACGCAGTATTTT.

The V and J genes are TRBV18 and TRBJ2-5; 12 bases fit TRBD2. The germline V gene encodes CDR1 KGHSH and CDR2 LQKENI. The CDR3 is 17 amino acids. The ends lost 1 base at V and 0 bases at J; junction bases unmatched: 3. The CDR3 region is CASSPRTSGGYQETQYF. In DNA form, the CDR3 reads TGTGCCAGCTCACCACGTACTAGCGGGGGGTACCAAGAGACCCAGTACTTC.